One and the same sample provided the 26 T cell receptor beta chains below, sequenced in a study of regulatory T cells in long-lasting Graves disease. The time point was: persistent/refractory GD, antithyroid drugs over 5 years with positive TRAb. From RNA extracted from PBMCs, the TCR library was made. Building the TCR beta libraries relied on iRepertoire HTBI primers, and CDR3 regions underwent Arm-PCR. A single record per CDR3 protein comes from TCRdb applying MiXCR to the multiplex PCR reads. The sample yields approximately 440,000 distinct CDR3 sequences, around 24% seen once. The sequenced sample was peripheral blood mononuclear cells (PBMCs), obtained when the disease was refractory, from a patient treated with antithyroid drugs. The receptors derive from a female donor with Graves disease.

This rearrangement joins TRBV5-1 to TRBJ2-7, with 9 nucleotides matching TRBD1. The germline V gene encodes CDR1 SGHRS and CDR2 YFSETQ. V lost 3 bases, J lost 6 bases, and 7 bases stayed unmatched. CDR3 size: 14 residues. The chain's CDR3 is CASSYKGQGGEQYF. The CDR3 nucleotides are TGCGCCAGCAGCTACAAGGGACAGGGAGGCGAGCAGTACTTC.

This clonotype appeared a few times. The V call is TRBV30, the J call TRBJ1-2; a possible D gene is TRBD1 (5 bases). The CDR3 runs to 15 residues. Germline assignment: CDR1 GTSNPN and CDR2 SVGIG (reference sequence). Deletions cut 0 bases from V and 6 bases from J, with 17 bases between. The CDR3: CAWSVRGMGRDGYTF. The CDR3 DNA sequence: TGTGCCTGGAGTGTACGGGGAATGGGACGGGATGGCTACACCTTC.

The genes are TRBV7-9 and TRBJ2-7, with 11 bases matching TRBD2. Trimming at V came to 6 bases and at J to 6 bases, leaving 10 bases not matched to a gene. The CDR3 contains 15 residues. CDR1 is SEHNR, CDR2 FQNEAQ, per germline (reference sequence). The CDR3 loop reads CASSSRLAGLREQYF. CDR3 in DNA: TGTGCCAGCAGTTCTCGACTAGCGGGATTGCGCGAGCAGTACTTC.

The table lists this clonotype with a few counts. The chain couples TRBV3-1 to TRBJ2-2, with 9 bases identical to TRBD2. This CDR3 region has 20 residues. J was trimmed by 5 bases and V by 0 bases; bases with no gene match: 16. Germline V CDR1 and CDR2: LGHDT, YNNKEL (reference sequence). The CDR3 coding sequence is TGTGCCAGCAGCCAAGATGTTAGGAGTCGTAGCGGGAGACGTACCGGGGAGCTGTTTTTT. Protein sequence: CASSQDVRSRSGRRTGELFF.

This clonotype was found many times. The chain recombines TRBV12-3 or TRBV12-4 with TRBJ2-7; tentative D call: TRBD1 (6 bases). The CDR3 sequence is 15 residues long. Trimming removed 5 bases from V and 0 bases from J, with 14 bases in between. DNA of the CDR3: TGTGCCAGCAGTGTTGACAGGAGGAGCTCCTACGAGCAGTACTTC. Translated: CASSVDRRSSYEQYF.

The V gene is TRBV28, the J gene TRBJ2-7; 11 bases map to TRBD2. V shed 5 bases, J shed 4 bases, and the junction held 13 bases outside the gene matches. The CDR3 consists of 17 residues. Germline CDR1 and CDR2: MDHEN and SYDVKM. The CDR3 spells CASSPPSLAGGPYEQYF. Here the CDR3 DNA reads TGTGCCAGCAGTCCCCCTTCTTTAGCGGGAGGGCCTTACGAGCAGTACTTC.

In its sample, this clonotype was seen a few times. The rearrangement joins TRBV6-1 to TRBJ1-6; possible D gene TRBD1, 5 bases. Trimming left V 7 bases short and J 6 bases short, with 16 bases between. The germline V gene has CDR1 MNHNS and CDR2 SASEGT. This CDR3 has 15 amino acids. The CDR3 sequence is CASMSRGFANSPLHF. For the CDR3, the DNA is TGTGCCAGCATGAGTAGGGGCTTTGCTAATTCACCCCTCCACTTT.

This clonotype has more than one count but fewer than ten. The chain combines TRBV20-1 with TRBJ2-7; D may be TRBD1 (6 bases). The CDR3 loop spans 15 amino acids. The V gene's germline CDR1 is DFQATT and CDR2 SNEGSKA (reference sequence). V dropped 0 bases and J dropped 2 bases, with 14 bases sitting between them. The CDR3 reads CSARDLRGQTYEQYF. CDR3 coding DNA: TGCAGTGCTAGAGATCTCCGAGGACAGACCTACGAGCAGTACTTC.

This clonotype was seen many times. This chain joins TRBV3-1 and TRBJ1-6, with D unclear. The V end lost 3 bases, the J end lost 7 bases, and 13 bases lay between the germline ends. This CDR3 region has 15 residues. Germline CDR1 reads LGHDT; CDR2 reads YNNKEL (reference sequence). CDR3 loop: CASSQLDGQNSPLHF. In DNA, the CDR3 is TGTGCCAGCAGCCAGTTGGACGGCCAAAATTCACCCCTCCACTTT.

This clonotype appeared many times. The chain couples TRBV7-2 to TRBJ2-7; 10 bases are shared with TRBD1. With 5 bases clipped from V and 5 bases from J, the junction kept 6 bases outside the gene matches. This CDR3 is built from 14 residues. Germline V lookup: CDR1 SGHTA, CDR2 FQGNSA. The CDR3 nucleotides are TGTGCCAGCAGCCTCGGGACAGGGGCCCACGAGCAGTACTTC. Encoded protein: CASSLGTGAHEQYF.

The CDR3 region is CASTDRGQGADTGELFF. In nucleotides, the CDR3 is TGTGCCAGCACGGACCGAGGGCAGGGGGCCGACACCGGGGAGCTGTTTTTT. This chain uses TRBV14 with TRBJ2-2, with TRBD1 identical over 8 bases. The junction had 13 bases not matched to a gene; V was cut back by 7 bases and J by 3 bases. The V gene's germline CDR1 is SGHDN and CDR2 FVKESK. The CDR3 has 17 residues.

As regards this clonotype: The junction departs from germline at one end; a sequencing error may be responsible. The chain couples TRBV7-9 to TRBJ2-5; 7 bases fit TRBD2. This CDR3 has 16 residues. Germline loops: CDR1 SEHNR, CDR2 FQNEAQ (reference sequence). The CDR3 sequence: CASSLAPLADQKTQYF. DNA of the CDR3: TGTGCCAGCAGCTTAGCCCCCCTAGCGGACCAAAAGACCCAGTACTTC.

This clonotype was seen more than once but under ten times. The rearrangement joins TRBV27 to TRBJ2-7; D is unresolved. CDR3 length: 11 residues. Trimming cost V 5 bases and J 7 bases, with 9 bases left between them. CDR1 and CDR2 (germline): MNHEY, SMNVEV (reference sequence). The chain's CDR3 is CASSPRCEQYF. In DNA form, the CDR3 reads TGTGCCAGCAGTCCCCGGTGTGAGCAGTACTTC.

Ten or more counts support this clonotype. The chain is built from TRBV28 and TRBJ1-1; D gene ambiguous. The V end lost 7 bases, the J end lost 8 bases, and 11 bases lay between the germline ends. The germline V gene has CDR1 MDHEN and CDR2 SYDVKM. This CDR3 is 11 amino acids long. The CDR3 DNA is TGTGCCAGCACGACCGTAGAAGAAGCTTTCTTT. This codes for CASTTVEEAFF.

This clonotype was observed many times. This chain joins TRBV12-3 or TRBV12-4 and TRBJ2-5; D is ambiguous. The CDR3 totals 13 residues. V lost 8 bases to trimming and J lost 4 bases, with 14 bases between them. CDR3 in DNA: TGTGCCAGCCTAACTACGTGGGGAGAGACCCAGTACTTC. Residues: CASLTTWGETQYF.

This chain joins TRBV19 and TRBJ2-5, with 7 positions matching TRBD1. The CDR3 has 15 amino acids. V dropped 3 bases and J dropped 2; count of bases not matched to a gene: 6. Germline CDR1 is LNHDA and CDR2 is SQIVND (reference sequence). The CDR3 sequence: CASSIRQGRQETQYF. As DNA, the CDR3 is TGTGCCAGTAGTATTCGACAGGGAAGGCAAGAGACCCAGTACTTC.

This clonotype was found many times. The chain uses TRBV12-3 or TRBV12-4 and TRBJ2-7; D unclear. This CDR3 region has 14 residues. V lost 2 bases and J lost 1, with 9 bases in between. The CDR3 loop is CASSLSTGSYEQYF. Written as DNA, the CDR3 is TGTGCCAGCAGTTTATCGACGGGTTCCTACGAGCAGTACTTC.

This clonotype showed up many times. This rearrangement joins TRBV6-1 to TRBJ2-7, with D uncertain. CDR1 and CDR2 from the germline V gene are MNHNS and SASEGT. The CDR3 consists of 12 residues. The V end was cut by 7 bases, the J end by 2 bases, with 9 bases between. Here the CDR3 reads CASKSQTYEQYF. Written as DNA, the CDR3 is TGTGCCAGCAAGTCCCAAACCTACGAGCAGTACTTC.

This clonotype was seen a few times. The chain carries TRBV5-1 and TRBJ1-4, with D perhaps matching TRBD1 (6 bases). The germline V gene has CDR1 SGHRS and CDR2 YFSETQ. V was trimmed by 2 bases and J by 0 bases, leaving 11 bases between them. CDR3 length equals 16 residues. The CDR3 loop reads CASSFGQKATNEKLFF. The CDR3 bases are TGCGCCAGCAGCTTCGGACAGAAAGCAACTAATGAAAAACTGTTTTTT.

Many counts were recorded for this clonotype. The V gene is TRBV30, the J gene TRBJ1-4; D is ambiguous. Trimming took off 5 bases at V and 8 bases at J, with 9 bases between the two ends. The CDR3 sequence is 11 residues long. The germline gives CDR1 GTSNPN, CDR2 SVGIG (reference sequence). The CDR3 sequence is CAWGIREKLFF. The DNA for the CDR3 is TGTGCCTGGGGAATCCGGGAAAAACTGTTTTTT.

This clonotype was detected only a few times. The CDR3 region is CAWGAGVNTEAFF. The CDR3 DNA reads as TGTGCCTGGGGCGCAGGGGTGAACACTGAAGCTTTCTTT. This chain uses TRBV30 with TRBJ1-1, with D perhaps TRBD1 (6 bases). The germline V gene has CDR1 GTSNPN and CDR2 SVGIG (reference sequence). The V and J ends lost 5 bases and 0 bases respectively, with 10 bases between them. CDR3 length: 13 residues.

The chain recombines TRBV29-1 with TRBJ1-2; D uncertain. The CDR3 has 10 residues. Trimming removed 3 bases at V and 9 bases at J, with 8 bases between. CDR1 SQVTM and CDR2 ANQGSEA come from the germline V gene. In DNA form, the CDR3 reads TGCAGCGTTGAGACGATCAGCTACACCTTC. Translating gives CSVETISYTF. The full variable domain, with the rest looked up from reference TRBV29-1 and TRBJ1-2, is SAVISQKPSRDICQRGTSLTIQCQVDSQVTMMFWYRQQPGQSLTLIATANQGSEATYESGFVIDKFPISRPNLTFSTLTVSNMSPEDSSIYLCSVETISYTFGSGTRLTVV.

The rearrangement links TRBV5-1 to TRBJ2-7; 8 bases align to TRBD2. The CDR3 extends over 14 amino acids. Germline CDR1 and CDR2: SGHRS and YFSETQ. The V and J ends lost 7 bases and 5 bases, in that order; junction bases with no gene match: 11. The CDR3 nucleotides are TGCGCCAGCGCCACGACGGCGGGGGGCCACGAGCAGTACTTC. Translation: CASATTAGGHEQYF.

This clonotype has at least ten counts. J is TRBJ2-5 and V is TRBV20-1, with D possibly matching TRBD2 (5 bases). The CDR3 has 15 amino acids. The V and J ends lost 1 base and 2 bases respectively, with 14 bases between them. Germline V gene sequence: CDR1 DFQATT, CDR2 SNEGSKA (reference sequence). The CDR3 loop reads CSARGVSGKQETQYF. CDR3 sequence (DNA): TGCAGTGCTAGAGGGGTTTCGGGGAAACAAGAGACCCAGTACTTC.

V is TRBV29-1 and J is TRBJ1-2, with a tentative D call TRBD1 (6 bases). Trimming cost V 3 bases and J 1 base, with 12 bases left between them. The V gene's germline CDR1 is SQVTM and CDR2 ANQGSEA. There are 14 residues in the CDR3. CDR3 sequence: CSVESGAFNYGYTF. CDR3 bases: TGCAGCGTTGAGTCGGGGGCGTTTAACTATGGCTACACCTTC.

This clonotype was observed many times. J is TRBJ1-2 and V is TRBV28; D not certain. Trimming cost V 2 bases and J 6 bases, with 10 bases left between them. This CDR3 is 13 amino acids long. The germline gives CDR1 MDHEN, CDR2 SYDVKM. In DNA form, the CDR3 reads TGTGCCAGCAGTTTAAGAAGGGTACATGGCTACACCTTC. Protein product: CASSLRRVHGYTF.